This T cell receptor (beta chain) stems from a study of neoadjuvant anti-PD-1 for oral cavity cancer. Documented time point: after neoadjuvant nivolumab, at surgical resection. The CDR3 sequence is 16 residues long. V shed 6 bases, J shed 5 bases, and the junction held 12 bases outside the gene matches. From germline, CDR1 is SNHLY and CDR2 FYNNEI. The protocol was immunoSEQ multiplex PCR, while the TCRdb copy is restricted to in-frame clones and leaves out a portion. The sample gives about 14,000 clones, about 73% of which show up once; about 3.2% is in the top ten. The material was PBMCs, obtained after nivolumab (anti-PD-1) treatment. The J gene is TRBJ2-3, the V gene TRBV2; 9 bases line up with TRBD2. The sequence derives from a person aged 40-85 years with oral cavity squamous cell carcinoma. This CDR3 is CASSLSPSGVGDTQYF. CDR3 nucleotides: TGTGCCAGCAGCCTCAGCCCTAGCGGGGTGGGAGATACGCAGTATTTT. Using reference TRBV2 and TRBJ2-3 for the parts outside the CDR3, the full variable domain is EPEVTQTPSHQVTQMGQEVILRCVPISNHLYFYWYRQILGQKVEFLVSFYNNEISEKSEIFDDQFSVERPDGSNFTLKIRSTKLEDSAMYFCASSLSPSGVGDTQYFGPGTRLTVL.